This entry lists 3 T cell receptor beta chains sequenced from one sample in a study of blood T cell repertoires in COVID-19 (dated by TCRdb to 2018 to 2021). The library came from the immunoSEQ multiplex PCR assay. This immuneACCESS table, as held by TCRdb, lists in-frame sequences with V and J called but not all clones. Of the missing ones, under half trace to an unresolved V gene in checked studies; the others have no known cause. This sample has 200,000 to 250,000 clones in its table, and roughly 80% of those were observed once. The ten largest clones add up to 6.5% to 8.5% of the sample. Sequenced material: peripheral blood. The receptors derive from a woman of 80 years or more with COVID-19, enrolled during active disease.

The chain links TRBV9 to TRBJ2-2, with D tentatively TRBD1 (6 bases). Trimming left V 4 bases short and J 6 bases short, with 10 bases between. The CDR3 is 13 residues long. Germline V gene sequence: CDR1 SGDLS, CDR2 YYNGEE. The CDR3: CASSLQGSGELFF. CDR3 bases: TGTGCCAGCAGCTTACAGGGTTCCGGGGAGCTGTTTTTT. Filled out from reference TRBV9 and TRBJ2-2, the complete variable domain reads DSGVTQTPKHLITATGQRVTLRCSPRSGDLSVYWYQQSLDQGLQFLIQYYNGEERAKGNILERFSAQQFPDLHSELNLSSLELGDSALYFCASSLQGSGELFFGEGSRLTVL.

Worth noting for this clone: At one end the junction does not follow the germline gene, possibly because of a read error. The gene calls are TRBV18 and TRBJ1-1; TRBD1 matches 7 bases. The germline V gene encodes CDR1 KGHSH and CDR2 LQKENI. The length of the CDR3 is 14 residues. In DNA, the CDR3 is TGTGCCAGCACACCCAAACAGGGGCACACTGAAGCTTTCTTT. Its translation is CASTPKQGHTEAFF.

The V call is TRBV28, the J call TRBJ1-5; D gene unclear. V was shortened by 4 bases and J by 6 bases, with 16 bases between the two germline ends. CDR3 length: 15 residues. The germline gives CDR1 MDHEN, CDR2 SYDVKM. Written as DNA, the CDR3 is TGTGCCAGCAGTTCCCCTCGCGGAGAAGGTCAGCCCCAGCATTTT. Amino acids: CASSSPRGEGQPQHF.